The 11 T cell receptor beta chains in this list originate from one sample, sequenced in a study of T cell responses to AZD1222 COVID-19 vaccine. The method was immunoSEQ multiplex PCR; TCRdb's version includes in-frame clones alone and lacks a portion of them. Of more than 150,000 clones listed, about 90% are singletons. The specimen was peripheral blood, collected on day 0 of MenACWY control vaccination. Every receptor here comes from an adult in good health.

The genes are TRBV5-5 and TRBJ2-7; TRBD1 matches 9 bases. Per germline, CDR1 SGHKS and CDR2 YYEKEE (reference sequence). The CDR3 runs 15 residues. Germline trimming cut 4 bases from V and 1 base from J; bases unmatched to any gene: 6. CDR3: CASSATGTGSYEQYF. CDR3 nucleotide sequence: TGTGCCAGCAGCGCGACCGGGACAGGGTCCTACGAGCAGTACTTC.

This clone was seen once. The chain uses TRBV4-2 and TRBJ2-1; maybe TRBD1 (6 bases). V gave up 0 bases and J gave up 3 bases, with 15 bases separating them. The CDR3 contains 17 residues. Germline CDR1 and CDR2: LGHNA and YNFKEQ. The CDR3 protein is CASSQEGGTTGYNEQFF. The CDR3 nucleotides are TGTGCCAGCAGCCAAGAAGGTGGGACAACCGGCTACAATGAGCAGTTCTTC.

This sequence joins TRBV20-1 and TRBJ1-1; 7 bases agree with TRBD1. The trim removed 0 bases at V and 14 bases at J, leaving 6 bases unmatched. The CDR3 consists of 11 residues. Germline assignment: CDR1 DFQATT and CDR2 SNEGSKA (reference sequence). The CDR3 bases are TGCAGTGCTAGAGAACAGGGGAAAGTGTTCTTT. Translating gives CSAREQGKVFF.

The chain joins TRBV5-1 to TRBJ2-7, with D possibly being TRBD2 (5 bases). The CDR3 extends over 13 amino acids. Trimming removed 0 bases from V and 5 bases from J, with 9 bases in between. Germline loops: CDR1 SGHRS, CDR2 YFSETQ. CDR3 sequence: CASSLVGLHEQYF. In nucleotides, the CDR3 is TGCGCCAGCAGCTTGGTAGGACTCCACGAGCAGTACTTC.

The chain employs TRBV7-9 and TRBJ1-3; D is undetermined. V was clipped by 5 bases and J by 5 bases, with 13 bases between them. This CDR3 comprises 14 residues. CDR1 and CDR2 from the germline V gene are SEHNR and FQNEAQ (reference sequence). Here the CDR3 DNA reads TGTGCCAGCAGCCACCCGGGAGGGAGAAACACCATATATTTT. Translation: CASSHPGGRNTIYF.

CDR3 sequence: CASSSRDSGGTQYF. Written as DNA, the CDR3 is TGTGCCAGCAGTAGCCGGGACAGTGGAGGGACCCAGTACTTC. The J gene is TRBJ2-5, the V gene TRBV2; 7 nucleotides agree with TRBD1. The V segment lost 5 bases and the J segment 7 bases; nucleotides outside the gene matches: 10. Per germline, CDR1 SNHLY and CDR2 FYNNEI. The CDR3 spans 14 residues.

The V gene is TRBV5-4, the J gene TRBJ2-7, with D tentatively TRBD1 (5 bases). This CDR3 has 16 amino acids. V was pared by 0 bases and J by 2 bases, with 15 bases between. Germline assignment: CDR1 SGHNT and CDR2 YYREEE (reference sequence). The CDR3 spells CASSLGVTASTYEQYF. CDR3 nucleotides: TGTGCCAGCAGCTTGGGGGTGACAGCTTCAACCTACGAGCAGTACTTC.

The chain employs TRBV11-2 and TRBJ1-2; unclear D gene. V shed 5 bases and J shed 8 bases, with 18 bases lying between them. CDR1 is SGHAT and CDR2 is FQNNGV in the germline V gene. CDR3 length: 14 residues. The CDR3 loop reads CASSPAVATEGYTF. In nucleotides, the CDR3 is TGTGCCAGCAGCCCGGCGGTCGCGACTGAGGGCTACACCTTC.

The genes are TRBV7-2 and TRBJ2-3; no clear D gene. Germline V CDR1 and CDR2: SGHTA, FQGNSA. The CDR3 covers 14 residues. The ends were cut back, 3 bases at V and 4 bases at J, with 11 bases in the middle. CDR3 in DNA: TGTGCCAGCAGCTTTAGTAGGGTTGCAGATACGCAGTATTTT. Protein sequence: CASSFSRVADTQYF.

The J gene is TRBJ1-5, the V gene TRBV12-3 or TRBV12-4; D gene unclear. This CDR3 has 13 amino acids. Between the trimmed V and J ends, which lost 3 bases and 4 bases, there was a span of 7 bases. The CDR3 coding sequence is TGTGCCAGCAGTTTTGGGCTAAATCAGCCCCAGCATTTT. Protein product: CASSFGLNQPQHF.

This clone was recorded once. CDR3 loop: CASSVGTGADYEQYF. CDR3 coding DNA: TGTGCCAGCAGCGTGGGGACAGGCGCGGACTACGAGCAGTACTTC. J is TRBJ2-7 and V is TRBV9; TRBD1 agrees at 8 bases. CDR3 length: 15 amino acids. From germline, CDR1 is SGDLS and CDR2 YYNGEE. V dropped 2 bases and J dropped 3; count of bases not matched to a gene: 7.